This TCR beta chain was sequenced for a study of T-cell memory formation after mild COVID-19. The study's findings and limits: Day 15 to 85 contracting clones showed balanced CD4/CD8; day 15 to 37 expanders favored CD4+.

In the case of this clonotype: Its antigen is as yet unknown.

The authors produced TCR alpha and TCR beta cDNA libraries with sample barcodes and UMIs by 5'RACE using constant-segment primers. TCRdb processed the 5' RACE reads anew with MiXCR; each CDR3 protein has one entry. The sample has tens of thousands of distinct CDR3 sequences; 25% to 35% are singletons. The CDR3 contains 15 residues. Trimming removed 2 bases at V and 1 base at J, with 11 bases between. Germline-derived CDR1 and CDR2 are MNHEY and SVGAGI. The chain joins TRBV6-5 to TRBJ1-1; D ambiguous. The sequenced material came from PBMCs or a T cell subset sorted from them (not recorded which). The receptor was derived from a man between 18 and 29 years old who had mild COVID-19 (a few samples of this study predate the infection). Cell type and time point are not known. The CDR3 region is CASSYRVVENTEAFF. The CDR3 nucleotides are TGTGCCAGCAGTTACCGTGTAGTGGAGAACACTGAAGCTTTCTTT.